Listed here are 32 T cell receptor beta chains from one sample, sequenced in a study of CD8+CD57+ T cells in acquired aplastic anemia. The antigens for these receptors are not known. Patients chosen for sequencing had shown CD8+CD57+ cell expansion by flow cytometry. Template material for TCR beta VDJ and CDR3 profiling consisted of genomic DNA. TCRdb used MiXCR to reprocess the reads, holding one entry per CDR3 protein. The sample lists approximately 21,000 distinct CDR3 sequences, almost 40% occurring once. General study results and limits: Patients had CD8+CD57+ cells showing lower diversity than total CD4+ and CD8+ pools.

Material for sequencing was CD8+CD57+ T cells sorted from PBMCs. As to subset: bead-enriched CD8+CD57+ effector memory T cells from SAA patients. Receptors were obtained from a human donor with aplastic anemia.

To note about this clonotype: One junction end does not reproduce the germline sequence, and a read error may be involved. This chain connects TRBV7-8 to TRBJ1-2; D gene ambiguous. Germline CDR1 and CDR2: SGHVS and FQNEAQ. CDR3 size: 12 residues. CDR3: CASSPAGYGCAF. CDR3 in DNA: TGTGCCAGCAGCCCTGCCGGGTATGGCTGCGCCTTC. Full variable domain (missing parts from reference TRBV7-8 and TRBJ1-2): GAGVSQSPRYKVAKRGQDVALRCDPISGHVSLFWYQQALGQGPEFLTYFQNEAQLDKSGLPSDRFFAERPEGSVSTLKIQRTQQEDSAVYLCASSPAGYGCAFGSGTRLTVV.

This clonotype appeared a single time. The chain employs TRBV6-4 and TRBJ2-3; TRBD2 matches 7 bases. The V segment lost 6 bases and the J segment 2 bases; nucleotides outside the gene matches: 8. Looked up from germline, CDR1 is MRHNA and CDR2 is SNTAGT. The CDR3 covers 15 residues. The CDR3 loop reads CASSQSGTPTDTQYF. CDR3 DNA sequence: TGTGCCAGCAGCCAAAGCGGGACTCCCACAGATACGCAGTATTTT.

This clonotype showed up just a few times. The rearrangement uses TRBV5-6 and TRBJ1-6; TRBD1 is a possible D gene (6 bases). Germline V gene data show CDR1 as SGHDT and CDR2 as YYEEEE. The ends were cut back, 2 bases at V and 10 bases at J, with 13 bases in the middle. The CDR3 has 14 residues. The CDR3 region is CASSFRAGGSPLHF. The CDR3 DNA reads as TGTGCCAGCAGCTTTAGGGCTGGGGGCTCACCCCTCCACTTT.

In this sample, this clonotype turned up a few times. The rearrangement joins TRBV19 to TRBJ2-3, with D possibly TRBD2 on 5 matching bases. The CDR3 is 13 residues long. The germline gives CDR1 LNHDA, CDR2 SQIVND (reference sequence). Trimming removed 5 bases at V and 2 bases at J, with 8 bases between. CDR3 nucleotides: TGTGCCAGTAGTCGGGGTCTCACAGATACGCAGTATTTT. It translates to CASSRGLTDTQYF.

The sample holds a few counts of this clonotype. The chain is built from TRBV20-1 and TRBJ2-3, with D tentatively TRBD1 or TRBD2 (5 bases each). Trimming stripped 3 bases from V and 2 bases from J, with 12 bases between. The germline CDR1 and CDR2 sequences are DFQATT and SNEGSKA (reference sequence). This CDR3 has 14 amino acids. DNA of the CDR3: TGCAGTGCTAGGGAGGACACCTACACAGATACGCAGTATTTT. It codes for CSAREDTYTDTQYF.

Only a few counts were recorded for this clonotype. The chain is built from TRBV19 and TRBJ2-2; 7 nucleotides align to TRBD2. The CDR3 runs 12 residues. Germline assignment: CDR1 LNHDA and CDR2 SQIVND (reference sequence). The V and J ends lost 7 bases and 6 bases, in that order; junction bases with no gene match: 2. CDR3 protein: CASMGGAGELFF. The CDR3 nucleotides read TGTGCCAGTATGGGAGGGGCCGGGGAGCTGTTTTTT.

In its sample, this clonotype was seen a few times. The V call is TRBV29-1, the J call TRBJ2-1; 12 nucleotides match TRBD1. Germline V gene lookup returns CDR1 SQVTM and CDR2 ANQGSEA. There are 14 residues in the CDR3. With 8 bases clipped from V and 7 bases from J, the junction kept 9 bases outside the gene matches. The CDR3 reads CSYIRDRGRNEQFF. As DNA, the CDR3 is TGCAGCTACATCCGGGACAGGGGGCGGAATGAGCAGTTCTTC.

This chain joins TRBV24-1 and TRBJ2-3, with 8 bases matching TRBD1. Unmatched junction bases numbered 11, after V lost 4 bases and J lost 3 bases. The length of the CDR3 is 17 residues. Germline V gives CDR1 KGHDR, CDR2 SFDVKD. The CDR3 DNA reads as TGTGCCACCAGTGACACTACCAGGACAGGGAGTACAGATACGCAGTATTTT. Its protein is CATSDTTRTGSTDTQYF.

Only a few counts were recorded for this clonotype. An end of the junction does not agree with germline; a read error may underlie this. The rearrangement links TRBV7-6 to TRBJ2-7; TRBD1 might be the D (6 bases). This CDR3 spans 13 amino acids. Germline V gene data show CDR1 as SGHVS and CDR2 as FNYEAQ. CDR3 DNA: TGTGCTAGCAGCTTACAGGGTCCCCACGAGCAGTACTTC. Protein product: CASSLQGPHEQYF.

In this sample, this clonotype turned up many times. The CDR3 loop reads CSAHRDRTDTQYF. Written as DNA, the CDR3 is TGCAGTGCTCACCGGGACCGCACAGATACGCAGTATTTT. The chain is built from TRBV20-1 and TRBJ2-3; D is tentatively TRBD1 or TRBD2 (5 bases each). The CDR3 is 13 residues long. Germline V gene lookup returns CDR1 DFQATT and CDR2 SNEGSKA (reference sequence). V was shortened by 5 bases and J by 1 base, with 10 bases between the two germline ends.

With regard to this clonotype: No conserved phenylalanine or tryptophan ends this CDR3, so it is likely a read error. V usage is TRBV10-2 and J usage is TRBJ1-4; no clear D. The V end lost 5 bases, the J end lost 8 bases, and 12 bases lay between the germline ends. This CDR3 comprises 13 residues. Germline V gene sequence: CDR1 WSHSY, CDR2 SAAADI. This chain's CDR3 is CASSTGRLEKLFL. DNA for the CDR3: TGCGCCAGCAGTACCGGACGGCTGGAAAAACTGTTTCTT.

This clonotype came up a few times. V gene TRBV6-4 combines with J gene TRBJ1-5; D unresolved. Germline assignment: CDR1 MRHNA and CDR2 SNTAGT. The V end lost 8 bases, the J end lost 5 bases, and 13 bases lay between the germline ends. CDR3 length: 13 amino acids. As DNA, the CDR3 is TGTGCCAGCTCACCCTCCCTTGATCAGCCCCAGCATTTT. Translation gives CASSPSLDQPQHF.

This clonotype was observed a handful of times. The chain has TRBV19 and TRBJ2-7; either TRBD1 or TRBD2 may supply D (7 bases each). The CDR3 extends over 14 amino acids. Germline loops: CDR1 LNHDA, CDR2 SQIVND (reference sequence). Trimming left V 6 bases short and J 5 bases short, with 17 bases between. In DNA, the CDR3 is TGTGCCAGTAGGATCCGGGACAGCGGGGACGAGCAGTACTTC. Translating gives CASRIRDSGDEQYF.

The chain joins TRBV10-3 to TRBJ2-7, with D possibly TRBD1 on 6 matching bases. Germline values: CDR1 ENHRY, CDR2 SYGVKD. The length of the CDR3 is 13 residues. The germline V and J ends were trimmed by 8 bases and 2 bases, with 13 bases remaining between them. In nucleotides, the CDR3 is TGTGCCATCGGTGGGTACAGGGCCTACGAGCAGTACTTC. Protein sequence: CAIGGYRAYEQYF.

With regard to this clonotype: This may arise from a read error, as a much more abundant clone is one base away. The rearrangement links TRBV20-1 to TRBJ2-7; TRBD2 is a possible D gene (5 bases). This CDR3 is built from 11 residues. Germline-derived CDR1 and CDR2 are DFQATT and SNEGSKA (reference sequence). The CDR3 sequence: CSAPDSCEQYF. The CDR3 coding sequence is TGCAGTGCTCCGGACTCCTGCGAGCAGTACTTC.

This chain uses TRBV7-2 with TRBJ2-5; D is perhaps TRBD1 (6 bases). Germline CDR1 reads SGHTA; CDR2 reads FQGNSA. V was trimmed by 0 bases and J by 5 bases, leaving 7 bases between them. CDR3 size: 13 residues. The CDR3 region is CASSLATGETQYF. In nucleotides, the CDR3 is TGTGCCAGCAGCTTAGCAACAGGGGAGACCCAGTACTTC. The variable domain in full, completed from reference TRBV7-2 and TRBJ2-5, reads GAGVSQSPSNKVTEKGKDVELRCDPISGHTALYWYRQSLGQGLEFLIYFQGNSAPDKSGLPSDRFSAERTGGSVSTLTIQRTQQEDSAVYLCASSLATGETQYFGPGTRLLVL.

The rearrangement joins TRBV10-1 to TRBJ2-7; 13 bases line up with TRBD2. CDR1 and CDR2 (germline): WNHNN, SYGVQD (reference sequence). The length of the CDR3 is 15 residues. Losses at the gene ends were 6 bases for V and 1 base for J; bases not matched to a gene: 3. This chain's CDR3 is CASSRGLAGSYEQYF. The CDR3, as DNA: TGCGCCAGCAGCCGGGGACTAGCGGGGTCCTACGAGCAGTACTTC.

The chain links TRBV5-6 to TRBJ2-7; the match to TRBD1 covers 7 bases. Germline CDR1 is SGHDT and CDR2 is YYEEEE. The CDR3 contains 15 residues. J gave up 3 bases and V 3 bases, and 9 bases lay outside the gene matches. In DNA, the CDR3 is TGTGCCAGCAGCTCGGCAGGGGACAGTTTCTACGAGCAGTACTTC. Residues: CASSSAGDSFYEQYF.

DNA for the CDR3: TGTGCCAGCAGCTTAGTCCAGGGCGAGGGTAATGAAAAACTGTTTTTT. Amino acid sequence: CASSLVQGEGNEKLFF. The J gene is TRBJ1-4, the V gene TRBV7-8; maybe TRBD1 (5 bases). There are 16 residues in the CDR3. CDR1 is SGHVS and CDR2 is FQNEAQ in the germline V gene. V gave up 1 base and J gave up 4 bases, with 13 bases separating them.

The rearrangement joins TRBV12-3 or TRBV12-4 to TRBJ1-1; no clear D. V was clipped by 6 bases and J by 1 base, with 12 bases between them. The CDR3 consists of 14 residues. The CDR3 nucleotides are TGTGCCAGCAGCCCCCCTTTTAGGAACACTGAAGCTTTCTTT. Translating gives CASSPPFRNTEAFF.

This clonotype was counted at least ten times. The V gene is TRBV6-5, the J gene TRBJ1-2; TRBD1 agrees at 9 bases. The germline V gene encodes CDR1 MNHEY and CDR2 SVGAGI. The junction had 8 bases not matched to a gene; V was cut back by 0 bases and J by 6 bases. The CDR3 spans 16 residues. As DNA, the CDR3 is TGTGCCAGCAGTTACTCGGGGGACAGGGTGGGAGATGGCTACACCTTC. Encoded protein: CASSYSGDRVGDGYTF.

This clonotype has more than one count but fewer than ten. The chain links TRBV2 to TRBJ2-3, with D tentatively TRBD1 or TRBD2 (5 bases each). The CDR3 runs 13 residues. V was cut by 8 bases and J by 1 base, with 10 bases left in between. Germline V lookup: CDR1 SNHLY, CDR2 FYNNEI. In nucleotides, the CDR3 is TGTGCCAGCGGGACGCGGGGCACAGATACGCAGTATTTT. The encoded protein is CASGTRGTDTQYF. Combining the CDR3 with reference TRBV2 and TRBJ2-3 gives the whole variable domain EPEVTQTPSHQVTQMGQEVILRCVPISNHLYFYWYRQILGQKVEFLVSFYNNEISEKSEIFDDQFSVERPDGSNFTLKIRSTKLEDSAMYFCASGTRGTDTQYFGPGTRLTVL.

The rearrangement links TRBV7-9 to TRBJ1-1; 10 bases map to TRBD1. The germline V gene has CDR1 SEHNR and CDR2 FQNEAQ (reference sequence). The CDR3 loop spans 15 amino acids. J was trimmed by 3 bases and V by 2 bases; bases with no gene match: 3. The CDR3 is CASSLMGQGHTEAFF. As DNA, the CDR3 is TGTGCCAGCAGCTTAATGGGACAGGGGCACACTGAAGCTTTCTTT.

This chain joins TRBV6-1 and TRBJ1-2, with TRBD1 identical over 8 bases. With V trimmed by 5 bases and J by 7 bases, 9 bases remained unmatched. Per germline, CDR1 MNHNS and CDR2 SASEGT. CDR3 size: 14 residues. The chain's CDR3 is CASSYSRTGIGYTF. The CDR3 nucleotides read TGTGCCAGCAGTTACTCTCGGACAGGGATTGGCTACACCTTC.

CDR3 coding DNA: TGTGCCAGCAGCTTACACGGACAGGGACGCACCGGGGAGCTGTTTTTT. Translated, it gives CASSLHGQGRTGELFF. The chain couples TRBV7-9 to TRBJ2-2, with 8 bases matching TRBD1. Looked up from germline, CDR1 is SEHNR and CDR2 is FQNEAQ (reference sequence). The CDR3 extends over 16 amino acids. Unmatched junction bases numbered 6, after V lost 2 bases and J lost 4 bases. The full variable domain, completed using reference TRBV7-9 and TRBJ2-2, is DTGVSQNPRHKITKRGQNVTFRCDPISEHNRLYWYRQTLGQGPEFLTYFQNEAQLEKSRLLSDRFSAERPKGSFSTLEIQRTEQGDSAMYLCASSLHGQGRTGELFFGEGSRLTVL.

This clonotype was recorded at least ten times. The V and J genes are TRBV12-3 or TRBV12-4 and TRBJ2-2, with 11 bases that match TRBD2. J lost 5 bases, V lost 6 bases, and 5 bases had no gene match. The CDR3 is 15 amino acids. DNA of the CDR3: TGTGCCAGCAGGGGACTAGCGGTGTATACCGGGGAGCTGTTTTTT. It is translated as CASRGLAVYTGELFF.

The J gene is TRBJ2-7, the V gene TRBV7-3; 11 bases match TRBD2. Germline trimming cut 7 bases from V and 2 bases from J; bases unmatched to any gene: 7. Germline CDR1 SGHTA, CDR2 FQGTGA. The length of the CDR3 is 15 residues. The CDR3 coding sequence is TGTGCCAGCACCCCTAGCGGGAGGATCCCCTACGAGCAGTACTTC. The encoded protein is CASTPSGRIPYEQYF.

This clonotype occurred many times. The V call is TRBV7-3, the J call TRBJ1-1, with 7 bases that match TRBD1. The CDR3 spans 17 residues. Germline CDR1 reads SGHTA; CDR2 reads FQGTGA. The junction had 15 bases not matched to a gene; V was cut back by 5 bases and J by 3 bases. CDR3 bases: TGTGCCAGCAGCCCCTGGGACAGCGTTTTTTCTTACACTGAAGCTTTCTTT. This translates into CASSPWDSVFSYTEAFF.

In its sample, this clonotype was seen many times. The rearrangement uses TRBV20-1 and TRBJ2-7, with D uncertain. V shed 6 bases and J shed 5 bases, with 17 bases lying between them. The CDR3 sequence is 13 residues long. Germline CDR1 DFQATT, CDR2 SNEGSKA (reference sequence). The CDR3 DNA is TGCAGTGCCGTGAGAGGCACGGACCACGAGCAGTACTTC. It yields the protein CSAVRGTDHEQYF.

This clonotype has more than one count but fewer than ten. V usage is TRBV2 and J usage is TRBJ2-1; possible D gene TRBD2, 5 bases. The CDR3 is 14 amino acids. The germline CDR1 and CDR2 sequences are SNHLY and FYNNEI. Trimming shortened V by 0 bases and J by 5 bases, and 8 bases separated the two germline ends. CDR3 amino acids: CASSEAGDNNEQFF. DNA of the CDR3: TGTGCCAGCAGTGAAGCGGGAGATAACAATGAGCAGTTCTTC.

This clonotype was seen more than once but under ten times. This chain uses TRBV14 with TRBJ2-7; the D gene is possibly TRBD1 (6 bases). This CDR3 has 15 amino acids. The germline gives CDR1 SGHDN, CDR2 FVKESK. V lost 1 base and J 3 bases, leaving 13 bases between the germline ends. The CDR3 reads CASSQAGDGSYEQYF. CDR3 bases: TGTGCCAGCAGCCAAGCAGGGGATGGGAGCTACGAGCAGTACTTC.

This clonotype was found many times. The rearrangement uses TRBV29-1 and TRBJ2-3, with 14 bases matching TRBD2. Germline lookup yields CDR1 SQVTM and CDR2 ANQGSEA. CDR3 size: 17 residues. V dropped 5 bases and J dropped 2; count of bases not matched to a gene: 9. CDR3: CSVHGLAGGPSTDTQYF. In nucleotides, the CDR3 is TGCAGCGTTCATGGACTAGCGGGAGGCCCATCCACAGATACGCAGTATTTT.